A single sample gave rise to the 13 T cell receptor beta chains below, sequenced in a study of molecular identifiers for immune sequencing clone quantification. Via MiXCR, TCRdb re-called the PCR reads, giving one row per CDR3 protein. The data show hundreds of thousands of distinct CDR3 sequences, 15% to 20% seen once. The sample consisted of naive CD8+ T cells from blood, with Jurkat cell RNA spiked in. Subset described: FACS-sorted CD8+CD4-CCR7+CD45RA+ naive T cells. The receptors shown here come from a human donor in good health. Some libraries in this study had Jurkat cell RNA spiked in.

This rearrangement joins TRBV10-3 to TRBJ2-5; 10 nucleotides agree with TRBD2. Germline V gene data show CDR1 as ENHRY and CDR2 as SYGVKD. With 2 bases clipped from V and 8 bases from J, the junction kept 2 bases outside the gene matches. This CDR3 contains 13 residues. The CDR3 here is CAISEGLAETQYF. CDR3 in DNA: TGTGCCATCAGTGAGGGACTAGCGGAAACCCAGTACTTC.

The chain recombines TRBV3-1 with TRBJ2-5, with D perhaps TRBD2 (5 bases). The V and J ends lost 1 base and 5 bases respectively, with 8 bases between them. The CDR3 has 13 amino acids. The V gene's germline CDR1 is LGHDT and CDR2 YNNKEL (reference sequence). The CDR3 is CASSQVSGETQYF. CDR3 bases: TGTGCCAGCAGCCAAGTATCGGGGGAGACCCAGTACTTC.

About this clonotype: This clone may be a read error of a much larger clone one base away. The CDR3 carries no conserved terminal phenylalanine or tryptophan, so it likely arises from a read error. The chain recombines TRBV3-1 with TRBJ2-7; 7 bases map to TRBD2. Trimming took 4 bases from V and 4 from J; bases not matched to a gene: 7. Germline V gene lookup returns CDR1 LGHDT and CDR2 YNNKEL (reference sequence). The CDR3 covers 14 residues. The CDR3 is CASSLPGLKYEQYS. CDR3 bases: TGTGCCAGCAGCCTCCCGGGACTAAAATACGAGCAGTACTCC.

This clonotype was picked up many times. This sequence joins TRBV28 and TRBJ2-1, with 8 bases fitting TRBD2. The CDR3 spans 17 residues. Germline values: CDR1 MDHEN, CDR2 SYDVKM. Germline trimming cut 1 base from V and 3 bases from J; bases unmatched to any gene: 8. The CDR3 DNA follows: TGTGCCAGCAGTTTATCGGGAGCGGGGGCTAACTACAATGAGCAGTTCTTC. Translation: CASSLSGAGANYNEQFF.

This clonotype was counted ten times or more. This chain connects TRBV30 to TRBJ2-7, with D possibly being TRBD2 (5 bases). V gave up 3 bases and J gave up 7 bases, with 13 bases separating them. Germline lookup yields CDR1 GTSNPN and CDR2 SVGIG (reference sequence). The CDR3 is made up of 12 amino acids. The CDR3 DNA is TGTGCCTGGAGGGAAACGGGGTGGGAGCAGTACTTC. It encodes CAWRETGWEQYF. Drawing the rest from reference TRBV30 and TRBJ2-7, the complete variable domain is SQTIHQWPATLVQPVGSPLSLECTVEGTSNPNLYWYRQAAGRGLQLLFYSVGIGQISSEVPQNLSASRPQDRQFILSSKKLLLSDSGFYLCAWRETGWEQYFGPGTRLTVT.

Comment on this clonotype: Just one base apart from a much larger clone, this may be a read error. J is TRBJ2-4 and V is TRBV30, with D unclear. CDR3 length: 15 amino acids. V lost 3 bases, J lost 0 bases, and 12 bases lay in between. Germline CDR1 is GTSNPN and CDR2 is SVGIG (reference sequence). The CDR3 region is CAWRDGIPAKNIQYF. In DNA form, the CDR3 reads TGTGCCTGGAGGGATGGAATCCCAGCCAAAAACATTCAGTACTTC.

This clonotype was observed at least ten times. The chain links TRBV28 to TRBJ1-5; D is possibly TRBD1 (6 bases). V was trimmed by 3 bases and J by 4 bases, leaving 10 bases between them. Germline CDR1 and CDR2: MDHEN and SYDVKM. This CDR3 is 14 amino acids long. The CDR3 nucleotides are TGTGCCAGCAGTTTCCGGGGGGCGAATCAGCCCCAGCATTTT. It yields the protein CASSFRGANQPQHF.

This rearrangement joins TRBV7-9 to TRBJ2-1; D unclear. V lost 4 bases and J lost 4, with 11 bases in between. The CDR3 contains 14 residues. Germline V gene data show CDR1 as SEHNR and CDR2 as FQNEAQ (reference sequence). CDR3 amino acids: CASSSSSLYNEQFF. DNA of the CDR3: TGTGCCAGCAGCTCGAGTAGTCTGTACAATGAGCAGTTCTTC.

This clonotype came up many times. J is TRBJ2-3 and V is TRBV7-6, with unresolved D. V was clipped by 1 base and J by 8 bases, with 7 bases between them. This CDR3 contains 12 residues. CDR1 is SGHVS and CDR2 is FNYEAQ in the germline V gene. The CDR3 spells CASSLEGSTQYF. DNA for the CDR3: TGTGCCAGCAGCTTAGAGGGTAGTACGCAGTATTTT.

The chain has TRBV6-5 and TRBJ1-1; maybe TRBD1 (5 bases). Trimming shortened V by 2 bases and J by 3 bases, and 13 bases separated the two germline ends. This CDR3 comprises 15 residues. The V gene's germline CDR1 is MNHEY and CDR2 SVGAGI. The CDR3 nucleotides are TGTGCCAGCAGTTACGGCAGGGCGTTGTACACTGAAGCTTTCTTT. Translation gives CASSYGRALYTEAFF.

This clonotype was seen repeatedly, ten times or more. This chain links TRBV6-2 or TRBV6-3 with TRBJ2-1, with D possibly TRBD2 on 5 matching bases. Trimming pared 2 bases from V and 7 bases from J, leaving 12 bases between. The CDR3 length is 14 residues. Germline assignment: CDR1 MNHEY and CDR2 SVGEGT. CDR3 region: CASSYHSGPNEQFF. CDR3 nucleotide sequence: TGTGCCAGCAGTTACCACAGCGGTCCGAATGAGCAGTTCTTC.

As for this clonotype: A much bigger clone sits one base away, suggesting this may be a read error. The chain carries TRBV20-1 and TRBJ2-5, with TRBD1 as a possible D gene (6 bases). CDR3 size: 13 residues. Per germline, CDR1 DFQATT and CDR2 SNEGSKA (reference sequence). The DNA of the CDR3 is TGCAGTGTTAGAGATTCAGGGGAGGAGACCCAGTACTTC. It encodes CSVRDSGEETQYF.

The chain recombines TRBV27 with TRBJ1-6, with a possible D match to TRBD1 (6 bases). V was shortened by 10 bases and J by 8 bases, with 21 bases between the two germline ends. This CDR3 has 15 residues. Germline-derived CDR1 and CDR2 are MNHEY and SMNVEV (reference sequence). CDR3 amino acids: CATKSGVTGHSPLHF. CDR3 nucleotides: TGTGCCACTAAAAGCGGGGTGACAGGTCATTCACCCCTCCACTTT.